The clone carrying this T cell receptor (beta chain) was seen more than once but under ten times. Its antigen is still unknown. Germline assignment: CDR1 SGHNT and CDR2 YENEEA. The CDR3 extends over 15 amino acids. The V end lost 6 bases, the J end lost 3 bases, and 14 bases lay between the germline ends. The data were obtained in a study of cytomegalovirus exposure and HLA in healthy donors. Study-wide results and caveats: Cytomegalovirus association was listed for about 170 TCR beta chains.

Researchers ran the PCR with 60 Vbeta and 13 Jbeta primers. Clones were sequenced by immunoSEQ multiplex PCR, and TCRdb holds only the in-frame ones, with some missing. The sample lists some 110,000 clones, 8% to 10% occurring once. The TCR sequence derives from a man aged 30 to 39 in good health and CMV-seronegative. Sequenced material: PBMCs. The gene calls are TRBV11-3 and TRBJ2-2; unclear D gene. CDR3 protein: CASRAKSGDTGELFF. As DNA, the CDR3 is TGTGCCAGCAGAGCTAAGTCAGGCGACACCGGGGAGCTGTTTTTT.